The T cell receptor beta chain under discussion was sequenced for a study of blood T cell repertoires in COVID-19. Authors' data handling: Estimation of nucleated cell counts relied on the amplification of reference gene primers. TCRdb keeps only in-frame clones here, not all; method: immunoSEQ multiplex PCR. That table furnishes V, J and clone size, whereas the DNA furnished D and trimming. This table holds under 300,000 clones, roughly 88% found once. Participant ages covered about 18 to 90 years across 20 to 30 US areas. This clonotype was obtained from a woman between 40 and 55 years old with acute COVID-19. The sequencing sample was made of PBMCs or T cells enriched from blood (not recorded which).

CDR3 loop: CASSVPTALGEKLFF. For the CDR3, the DNA is TGTGCCAGCAGCGTACCGACAGCGCTTGGAGAAAAACTGTTTTTT. The chain combines TRBV2 with TRBJ1-4; weak D call: TRBD1 (5 bases). Looked up from germline, CDR1 is SNHLY and CDR2 is FYNNEI. The CDR3 length is 15 residues. Trimming stripped 6 bases from V and 8 bases from J, with 19 bases between. Filled out from reference TRBV2 and TRBJ1-4, the complete variable domain reads EPEVTQTPSHQVTQMGQEVILRCVPISNHLYFYWYRQILGQKVEFLVSFYNNEISEKSEIFDDQFSVERPDGSNFTLKIRSTKLEDSAMYFCASSVPTALGEKLFFGSGTQLSVL.